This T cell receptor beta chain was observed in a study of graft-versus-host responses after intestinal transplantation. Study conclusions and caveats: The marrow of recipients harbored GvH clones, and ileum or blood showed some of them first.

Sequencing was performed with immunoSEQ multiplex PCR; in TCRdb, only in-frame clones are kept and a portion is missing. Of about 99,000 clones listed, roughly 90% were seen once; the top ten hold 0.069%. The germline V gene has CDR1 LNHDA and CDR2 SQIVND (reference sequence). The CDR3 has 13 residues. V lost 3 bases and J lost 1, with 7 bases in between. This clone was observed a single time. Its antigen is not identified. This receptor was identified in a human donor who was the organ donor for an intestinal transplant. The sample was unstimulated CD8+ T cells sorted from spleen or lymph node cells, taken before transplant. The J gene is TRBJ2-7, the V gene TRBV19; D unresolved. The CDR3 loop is CASSMGTSYEQYF. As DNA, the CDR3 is TGTGCCAGTAGTATGGGCACTTCCTACGAGCAGTACTTC.